This TCR beta chain is from a study of T cell changes during pregnancy in multiple sclerosis (dated by TCRdb to about 2019). At the level of the whole study: In women with multiple sclerosis, the researchers looked at how the T cell repertoire shifted as pregnancy progressed.

Libraries were prepared through the immunoSEQ multiplex PCR assay. This is the immuneACCESS table as TCRdb keeps it, with only in-frame sequences that have V and J called. A part of the clones is gone; compared with another copy, unresolved V genes explain less than half, and the rest is unexplained. Within this sample are about 94,000 clones, with 94% of them counted one time only. Jointly, the top ten make up about 0.78% of the sample. In this sample, this clone turned up once. Its antigen target is currently unknown. Per-base quality was not reported, and no clone a single base away is much larger than it. The sample consisted of peripheral blood, taken in the third trimester of pregnancy. The sequence was obtained from a female donor with multiple sclerosis, enrolled in a pregnancy study.

DNA sequence: TGCGCCAGCAGCCAGCGCGGGAGGGCCGGCAATGAGCAGTTCTTC. This sequence encodes CASSQRGRAGNEQFF. The chain is made from TRBV4-3 and TRBJ2-1; TRBD2 fits 9 bases in the junction. The CDR3 covers 15 residues, taking in both the cysteine and the phenylalanine. Only the CDR3 part of the read is kept: 45 bases, read in frame from the first base. The germline V gene sets CDR1 to LGHNA and CDR2 to YSLEER. The germline V end is reduced by 3 bases and the J end by 6 bases; junction bases left unmatched: 6.